This T cell receptor (beta chain) was sequenced in a study of CD8+CD57+ T cells in acquired aplastic anemia (dated by TCRdb to 2017 to 2018). In the study overall: DNA extracted from sorted CD4+ and CD8+ cells had a mean of approximately 3.3 ug, with a range of 0.2 to 27.4 ug. An average of approximately 9.8 million reads for CD4+ cells and 11.0 million reads for CD8+ cells was obtained from healthy donor samples. Overall study results and their limits: Between patients and healthy controls, no significant difference in CD8+ Simpson's diversity was found (P=0.060). Roughly 30 CD8+ CDR3 sequences were found to be shared between patients and controls, but these sequences appeared to be highly expressed in patients and within the immunodominant clones of the patients.

Genomic DNA served as template for TCR beta VDJ combination and CDR3 sequence profiling. An Illumina HiSeq 2000 was the platform used for TCR repertoire sequencing. The authors' pipeline ran thus. Repertoires were assessed using TRBV/TRBJ rearrangement plots, CDR3 size and DJ length profiles, and Simpson's diversity index. The immunodominant clone was defined as the most abundant DNA sequence in deep sequencing data. CDR3 amino acid sequences were checked for sharing between subjects and were compared against published repertoires and the VDJdb database. TCRdb redid the processing of the public reads, applying fastp at Q25 and MiXCR, and retained in-frame beta chains. Identical CDR3 proteins give one entry, which carries the most common genes and DNA. The V and J calls shown here were made by TCRdb, not taken from the authors' results. This sample comprises a few hundred thousand distinct CDR3 sequences, over 60% of them detected only once. About 29% of the sample is taken by the ten largest.

In the study, sorted CD4+ and CD8+ blood T cells from patients with severe aplastic anemia and from healthy subjects underwent deep sequencing of TCR repertoires. Ficoll-Paque density gradient centrifugation was used to isolate peripheral blood mononuclear cells. Before DNA extraction, CD4+ and CD8+ T cells were sorted by FACS or by magnetic beads. Details on this clonotype: The clone's antigen remains unknown. The sample holds no much larger clone one base away, and base qualities are not on file.

Sequencing was done on a sample of sorted CD4+, CD8+, or CD8+CD57+ T cells (not recorded which) from PBMCs. This clonotype was sampled from a human donor in good health.

The CDR3: CASSLGGGKLFF. The DNA sequence is as follows: TGTGCCAGCAGCTTAGGGGGGGGAAAACTGTTTTTT. The chain couples TRBV7-9 to TRBJ1-4; 5 matching bases give a weak D call of TRBD1. The CDR3, cysteine through phenylalanine, is 12 amino acids long. The retained sequence is limited to the CDR3, 36 bases, with the frame set at the first base. Deletion took 1 base off V and 10 bases off J, with a span of 7 bases between the germline ends. The germline V gene (reference sequence) specifies SEHNR as CDR1 and FQNEAQ as CDR2.